This is a list of T cell receptor beta chains from one sample in a study of shared clonotypes between healthy human individuals. The method was immunoSEQ multiplex PCR; TCRdb's version includes in-frame clones alone and lacks a portion of them. The sample holds 1.4 million or so clones, 98% seen once. Source material: naive CD4+ T cells sorted from blood. Receptors originate from a man aged 25 to 45 in good health. CDR3s include the opening cysteine and the closing phenylalanine or tryptophan. Fields, in order: CDR3 DNA, CDR3 protein, clone size, D gene, CDR3 length, J gene, V gene. A D gene is named only where the DNA matches it firmly. Not every row has a clone size; where given, it reads once, few, many or a size class.

TGTGCCAGCAGCTTGTCAGGCACCGGGGAGCTGTTTTTT,CASSLSGTGELFF,.,.,13,TRBJ2-2,TRBV5-5
TGTGCCAGCAGGGGGACAGGGAAGGACAATGAGCAGTTCTTC,CASRGTGKDNEQFF,.,TRBD1,14,TRBJ2-1,TRBV7-9
TGTGCCAGTAGTCCCGGGACAGGGCACACCGGGGAGCTGTTTTTT,CASSPGTGHTGELFF,.,TRBD1,15,TRBJ2-2,TRBV19
TGTGCCGTACAGGGGTACACTGAAGCTTTCTTT,CAVQGYTEAFF,.,TRBD1,11,TRBJ1-1,TRBV25-1
TGTGCCAGCAGCACCGGGACAGGGATCTACGAGCAGTACTTC,CASSTGTGIYEQYF,.,TRBD1,14,TRBJ2-7,TRBV11-2
TGCGCCAGCAGCTTCCAGGGCAACACCGGGGAGCTGTTTTTT,CASSFQGNTGELFF,.,.,14,TRBJ2-2,TRBV5-1
TGTGCCAGCAGACTAAGCATTCAGTACTTC,CASRLSIQYF,.,.,10,TRBJ2-4,TRBV2
TGTGCCAGCAGCTCGACCGGGACCACGAATCAGCCCCAGCATTTT,CASSSTGTTNQPQHF,.,.,15,TRBJ1-5,TRBV7-2
TGTGCCAGCAGCTTTAGGCCAAATCAGCCCCAGCATTTT,CASSFRPNQPQHF,.,.,13,TRBJ1-5,TRBV7-9
TGTGCCAGCAGCGTAGGAGGGGGGCCGTTTTCTGGAAACACCATATATTTT,CASSVGGGPFSGNTIYF,.,.,17,TRBJ1-3,TRBV9
TGTGCCAGCAGCCCTAGGGCAATGGACAGCACTGAAGCTTTCTTT,CASSPRAMDSTEAFF,.,.,15,TRBJ1-1,TRBV13
TGTGCCAGCTCACCGCGTTTCCTAGCGGGAGGCCATTCCTACGAGCAGTACTTC,CASSPRFLAGGHSYEQYF,.,TRBD2,18,TRBJ2-7,TRBV18
TGCAGCGTGTCTCCTGAGCTGGGTGGCTCGGATACGCAGTATTTT,CSVSPELGGSDTQYF,.,.,15,TRBJ2-3,TRBV29-1
TGTGCCAGCAGCGCCCATTATGGGGGGACCTACGAGCAGTACTTC,CASSAHYGGTYEQYF,.,.,15,TRBJ2-7,TRBV9
TGTGCCAGCAGCCCCTTCGGGGGGAGCTCTGGAAACACCATATATTTT,CASSPFGGSSGNTIYF,.,.,16,TRBJ1-3,TRBV7-9
TGTGCCAGCAGTGTCACTAGCGGGAGTAGGTCCCGGGCCACCCTCTTC,CASSVTSGSRSRATLF,once,TRBD2,16,TRBJ2-7,TRBV6-1
TGTGCCAGCAGCTTAAGGGGGCCAAAGTCCAATCAGCCCCAGCATTTT,CASSLRGPKSNQPQHF,.,TRBD1,16,TRBJ1-5,TRBV7-2
TGCGCCAGCAGCTTCCCGACAGGGAGCGAGCAGTACTTC,CASSFPTGSEQYF,.,TRBD1,13,TRBJ2-7,TRBV5-1
TGCGCCAGCAGCTTGGTTGCGGGAGGGCCATCTGAGCAGTTCTTC,CASSLVAGGPSEQFF,.,TRBD2,15,TRBJ2-1,TRBV5-1
TGTGCCAGCAGCTTAGATCGCAGGGGGGGATACACCGGGGAGCTGTTTTTT,CASSLDRRGGYTGELFF,.,.,17,TRBJ2-2,TRBV11-2
TGTGCCACCGAAGGAGGGCCCTCTGACGAGCAGTACTTC,CATEGGPSDEQYF,.,.,13,TRBJ2-7,TRBV28
TGTGCCAGCAGGGTCGGACAGGGGGTTTCCTACGAGCAGTACTTC,CASRVGQGVSYEQYF,.,TRBD1,15,TRBJ2-7,TRBV6-5
TGTGCCAGCTCCCCCGCGTGGGGCGGATCGGTAGATACGCAGTATTTT,CASSPAWGGSVDTQYF,.,.,16,TRBJ2-3,TRBV18
TGTGCCAGCATTCTAAGGGGCCCAGATACGCAGTATTTT,CASILRGPDTQYF,.,.,13,TRBJ2-3,TRBV2
TGTGCCAGTCGCCGGGGGCAGGTAAGAAGCGATGAGCAGTTCTTC,CASRRGQVRSDEQFF,.,.,15,TRBJ2-1,TRBV19